This entry lists 28 T cell receptor beta chains sequenced from one sample in a study of blood T cell repertoires in COVID-19 (dated by TCRdb to the early 2020s). The library relied on the immunoSEQ multiplex PCR assay. Sourced from immuneACCESS, this table was stored by TCRdb with only in-frame sequences that have V and J called. A share of the clones is absent; for the studies checked, an unresolved V gene accounts for under half, and the remainder has no known explanation. The sample table shows approximately 180,000 clones, and roughly 88% are seen once. The biggest ten clones account for under 3.5% of the sample. The source material was peripheral blood. All receptors derive from a man in his fifties or sixties with acute or convalescent COVID-19.

This chain connects TRBV7-2 to TRBJ2-1, with 7 bases identical to TRBD2. CDR1 SGHTA and CDR2 FQGNSA come from the germline V gene. The trim removed 2 bases at V and 7 bases at J, leaving 11 bases unmatched. The CDR3 is 16 residues long. CDR3 residues: CASSLYGTSGENEQFF. The CDR3, as DNA: TGTGCCAGCAGCTTATATGGGACCAGCGGGGAAAATGAGCAGTTCTTC.

The rearrangement uses TRBV29-1 and TRBJ2-7; tentative D call: TRBD1 (6 bases). Looked up from germline, CDR1 is SQVTM and CDR2 is ANQGSEA. The germline V and J ends were trimmed by 5 bases and 2 bases, with 13 bases remaining between them. This CDR3 contains 13 residues. The CDR3, as DNA: TGCAGCGTTACCCGGGACATGCCCTACGAGCAGTACTTC. Its translation: CSVTRDMPYEQYF.

The chain is built from TRBV6-1 and TRBJ2-5, with 7 positions matching TRBD1. The CDR3 has 15 residues. J gave up 5 bases and V 6 bases, and 12 bases lay outside the gene matches. In germline, CDR1 is MNHNS, CDR2 SASEGT. The chain's CDR3 is CASRVRQGGGETQYF. CDR3 nucleotides: TGTGCCAGCAGGGTTCGACAGGGTGGCGGGGAGACCCAGTACTTC.

V is TRBV5-1 and J is TRBJ2-7, with 9 bases aligning to TRBD2. CDR1 is SGHRS and CDR2 is YFSETQ in the germline V gene. Germline trimming cut 4 bases from V and 5 bases from J; bases unmatched to any gene: 7. This CDR3 has 14 residues. CDR3 residues: CASSANSGGDEQYF. The CDR3 coding sequence is TGCGCCAGCAGCGCCAATAGCGGGGGAGACGAGCAGTACTTC.

This chain joins TRBV7-3 and TRBJ2-1; a possible D gene is TRBD2 (6 bases). Germline V gives CDR1 SGHTA, CDR2 FQGTGA. V was pared by 1 base and J by 14 bases, with 15 bases between. This CDR3 comprises 13 residues. The CDR3 loop reads CASSLKVGTGEFF. CDR3 coding DNA: TGTGCCAGCAGCTTAAAGGTTGGGACTGGGGAGTTCTTC.

V usage is TRBV5-1 and J usage is TRBJ2-7; tentatively, D is TRBD1 (7 bases). Trimming removed 7 bases from V and 6 bases from J, with 20 bases in between. Germline CDR1 reads SGHRS; CDR2 reads YFSETQ. The CDR3 length is 14 residues. The CDR3 spells CASRQSSGGGEQYF. The CDR3 bases are TGCGCCAGCCGACAATCGTCAGGGGGAGGCGAGCAGTACTTC.

The chain couples TRBV28 to TRBJ2-7, with TRBD2 matching 8 bases. The CDR3 has 11 residues. V lost 7 bases, J lost 10 bases, and 6 bases stayed unmatched. The V gene's germline CDR1 is MDHEN and CDR2 SYDVKM. The DNA of the CDR3 is TGTGCCAGCAACCAGAGCGGGGGCCAGTACTTC. Translating it yields CASNQSGGQYF.

The rearrangement uses TRBV7-9 and TRBJ1-5, with D maybe TRBD1 (5 bases). Germline CDR1 is SEHNR and CDR2 is FQNEAQ (reference sequence). The CDR3 length is 14 residues. Trimming stripped 5 bases from V and 5 bases from J, with 13 bases between. CDR3 DNA sequence: TGTGCCAGCAGCCCGGAGGGCAGGGATCAGCCCCAGCATTTT. The encoded protein is CASSPEGRDQPQHF.

V and J are TRBV5-1 and TRBJ2-3, with 7 bases matching TRBD2. The CDR3 sequence is 15 residues long. From germline, CDR1 is SGHRS and CDR2 YFSETQ. V lost 0 bases and J lost 2; bases outside the gene matches: 3. CDR3 in amino acids: CASSLAAGDTDTQYF. The CDR3 bases are TGCGCCAGCAGCTTGGCCGCGGGAGACACAGATACGCAGTATTTT.

The DNA for the CDR3 is TGTGCCAGCAGCCGAGGGACAGGGCCGAACGGCTACACCTTC. Its translation: CASSRGTGPNGYTF. The chain joins TRBV3-1 (or the pseudogene TRBV3-2) to TRBJ1-2; TRBD1 matches 9 bases. This CDR3 spans 14 amino acids. V trimming: 4 bases; J trimming: 8 bases; junction bases outside the gene matches: 8. CDR1 and CDR2 from the germline V gene are LGHDT and YNNKEL (reference sequence).

The V and J genes are TRBV10-3 and TRBJ2-5; TRBD1 matches at 9 bases. The CDR3 is 13 amino acids. Germline V gives CDR1 ENHRY, CDR2 SYGVKD. V dropped 6 bases and J dropped 4; count of bases not matched to a gene: 3. The CDR3 coding sequence is TGTGCCATCAGAATGACAGGGGGAGAGACCCAGTACTTC. This codes for CAIRMTGGETQYF.

CDR3 protein: CASRGGATNYGYTF. The DNA for the CDR3 is TGTGCCAGCCGGGGCGGGGCCACTAACTATGGCTACACCTTC. The V call is TRBV9, the J call TRBJ1-2; tentatively, D is TRBD1 (5 bases). Trimming removed 7 bases at V and 0 bases at J, with 13 bases between. Germline V gene sequence: CDR1 SGDLS, CDR2 YYNGEE. The CDR3 is 14 residues long. Full variable domain (remainder filled in from reference TRBV9 and TRBJ1-2): DSGVTQTPKHLITATGQRVTLRCSPRSGDLSVYWYQQSLDQGLQFLIQYYNGEERAKGNILERFSAQQFPDLHSELNLSSLELGDSALYFCASRGGATNYGYTFGSGTRLTVV.

This chain connects TRBV6-6 to TRBJ1-6, with a tentative D call TRBD1 (6 bases). Between the trimmed V and J ends, which lost 7 bases and 9 bases, there was a span of 16 bases. The CDR3 length is 14 residues. Germline V lookup: CDR1 MNHNY, CDR2 SVGAGI (reference sequence). CDR3: CASTGQSAGSPLHF. Written as DNA, the CDR3 is TGTGCCAGCACTGGACAGTCTGCGGGTTCACCCCTCCACTTT.

The V gene is TRBV9, the J gene TRBJ1-1, with D tentatively TRBD1 (6 bases). CDR1 and CDR2 from the germline V gene are SGDLS and YYNGEE. The CDR3 has 15 amino acids. V was clipped by 4 bases and J by 1 base, with 14 bases between them. The CDR3 loop is CASSPRGGGNTEAFF. Written as DNA, the CDR3 is TGTGCCAGCAGCCCCCGGGGGGGCGGGAACACTGAAGCTTTCTTT.

The J gene is TRBJ2-1, the V gene TRBV6-5, with D perhaps TRBD1 (6 bases). Germline V gene sequence: CDR1 MNHEY, CDR2 SVGAGI. V was clipped by 6 bases and J by 7 bases, with 16 bases between them. The CDR3 length is 14 residues. DNA of the CDR3: TGTGCCAGCAGCCGCGCCAATACAGGGAATGAGCAGTTCTTC. Amino acid sequence: CASSRANTGNEQFF.

The CDR3, as DNA: TGTGCCAGCAGCCAGGACGGGACAGGGCGAAAGACCCAGTACTTC. As protein: CASSQDGTGRKTQYF. The chain links TRBV3-1 (or the pseudogene TRBV3-2) to TRBJ2-5; 9 bases are shared with TRBD1. V dropped 3 bases and J dropped 6; count of bases not matched to a gene: 8. The length of the CDR3 is 15 residues. The germline V gene encodes CDR1 LGHDT and CDR2 YNNKEL (reference sequence).

The chain links TRBV6-4 to TRBJ1-2; perhaps TRBD1 as D (6 bases). The germline V gene has CDR1 MRHNA and CDR2 SNTAGT. The CDR3 sequence is 15 residues long. V shed 0 bases and J shed 8 bases, with 16 bases lying between them. The CDR3 coding sequence is TGTGCCAGCAGTGACTCCGGTCGGCAGGGGAACGGCTACACCTTC. Amino acid sequence: CASSDSGRQGNGYTF.

This clone appeared once. The chain links TRBV3-1 (or the pseudogene TRBV3-2) to TRBJ2-1, with 10 bases lining up with TRBD2. This CDR3 comprises 19 residues. Germline values: CDR1 LGHDT, CDR2 YNNKEL (reference sequence). Trimming took 4 bases from V and 2 from J; bases not matched to a gene: 14. CDR3 sequence (DNA): TGTGCCAGCAGCCTCAAGGGTACCCCGGGACTAGCGACCTACAATGAGCAGTTCTTC. Protein: CASSLKGTPGLATYNEQFF.

The chain links TRBV7-6 to TRBJ1-5; 12 nucleotides align to TRBD1. CDR3 size: 18 residues. Germline CDR1 and CDR2: SGHVS and FNYEAQ. The J segment lost 1 base and the V segment lost 5 bases, leaving 9 bases of the junction unmatched. The chain's CDR3 is CASSAGTGGAGSNQPQHF. As DNA, the CDR3 is TGTGCCAGCAGCGCTGGGACAGGGGGCGCGGGCAGCAATCAGCCCCAGCATTTT.

This sequence joins TRBV19 and TRBJ2-1, with TRBD1 identical over 9 bases. The V gene end was trimmed by 5 bases and the J gene end by 9 bases; junction bases not matched to a gene: 11. CDR1 is LNHDA, CDR2 SQIVND, per germline (reference sequence). The CDR3 length is 15 residues. The CDR3 is CASSSNRGLGGEQFF. The CDR3 region has the DNA TGTGCCAGTAGTTCAAACAGGGGGCTCGGAGGTGAGCAGTTCTTC.

This chain links TRBV7-2 with TRBJ1-6; weak D call: TRBD1 (5 bases). CDR1 SGHTA and CDR2 FQGNSA come from the germline V gene. The V gene lost 3 bases and the J gene lost 6 bases, with 12 bases spanning the gap. The CDR3 length is 15 residues. CDR3 sequence: CASSLLGLVNSPLHF. In DNA form, the CDR3 reads TGTGCCAGCAGCTTGTTGGGACTGGTTAATTCACCCCTCCACTTT.

This chain links TRBV24-1 with TRBJ2-1; 8 nucleotides line up with TRBD1. The trim removed 5 bases at V and 6 bases at J, leaving 5 bases unmatched. The CDR3 consists of 14 residues. Germline loops: CDR1 KGHDR, CDR2 SFDVKD. The CDR3: CATSGQGSGNEQFF. The CDR3 DNA follows: TGTGCCACCAGTGGACAGGGGAGTGGCAATGAGCAGTTCTTC.

This clone was counted once. The genes are TRBV4-2 and TRBJ2-1, with 13 bases matching TRBD2. After removal of 0 bases from V and 5 bases from J, the junction contained 10 bases not matched to a gene. The CDR3 consists of 19 residues. CDR1 and CDR2 from the germline V gene are LGHNA and YNFKEQ. The CDR3 DNA sequence: TGTGCCAGCAGCCAAGATCGAGGGACTAGCGGGACATTCCACAATGAGCAGTTCTTC. Protein product: CASSQDRGTSGTFHNEQFF.

Only one count was recorded for this clone. The genes are TRBV6-5 and TRBJ1-1; 8 bases are a match to TRBD1. The junction had 7 bases not matched to a gene; V was cut back by 6 bases and J by 4 bases. The CDR3 extends over 14 amino acids. CDR1 and CDR2 from the germline V gene are MNHEY and SVGAGI. In nucleotides, the CDR3 is TGTGCCAGCAGAGTAACAGGGGGTGGCACTGAAGCTTTCTTT. This sequence encodes CASRVTGGGTEAFF.

The rearrangement uses TRBV25-1 and TRBJ2-3; D call uncertain. Deletions cut 4 bases from V and 1 base from J, with 9 bases between. The CDR3 contains 14 residues. Germline V gives CDR1 MGHDK, CDR2 SYGVNS. CDR3 in amino acids: CASSGRGRTDTQYF. For the CDR3, the DNA is TGTGCCAGCAGTGGGAGAGGCCGCACAGATACGCAGTATTTT. Based on the CDR3 plus reference TRBV25-1 and TRBJ2-3, the full variable domain is EADIYQTPRYLVIGTGKKITLECSQTMGHDKMYWYQQDPGMELHLIHYSYGVNSTEKGDLSSESTVSRIRTEHFPLTLESARPSHTSQYLCASSGRGRTDTQYFGPGTRLTVL.

This chain joins TRBV5-1 and TRBJ2-2, with D possibly being TRBD2 (6 bases). The germline CDR1 and CDR2 sequences are SGHRS and YFSETQ. With 4 bases removed from V and 6 bases from J, the gap between germline ends came to 13 bases. The CDR3 totals 14 residues. In DNA, the CDR3 is TGCGCCAGCAGCATAACTCCGGGGGCCGGGGAGCTGTTTTTT. Its protein is CASSITPGAGELFF.

This clone was detected only a few times. This sequence joins TRBV7-2 and TRBJ2-7, with a weak D call TRBD1 (5 bases). Trimming pared 2 bases from V and 7 bases from J, leaving 15 bases between. Germline V CDR1 and CDR2: SGHTA, FQGNSA. The CDR3 is made up of 14 amino acids. The CDR3 spells CASSLRGTSQEQYF. CDR3 in DNA: TGTGCCAGCAGCTTAAGGGGTACCTCGCAAGAGCAGTACTTC.

The J gene is TRBJ2-2, the V gene TRBV9; 13 bases agree with TRBD2. V trimming: 4 bases; J trimming: 4 bases; junction bases outside the gene matches: 10. CDR1 is SGDLS, CDR2 YYNGEE, per germline. CDR3 length equals 18 residues. The CDR3 coding sequence is TGTGCCAGCAGCTCCGGGACTAGCGGGACGGTCCTCACCGGGGAGCTGTTTTTT. Translating it yields CASSSGTSGTVLTGELFF.